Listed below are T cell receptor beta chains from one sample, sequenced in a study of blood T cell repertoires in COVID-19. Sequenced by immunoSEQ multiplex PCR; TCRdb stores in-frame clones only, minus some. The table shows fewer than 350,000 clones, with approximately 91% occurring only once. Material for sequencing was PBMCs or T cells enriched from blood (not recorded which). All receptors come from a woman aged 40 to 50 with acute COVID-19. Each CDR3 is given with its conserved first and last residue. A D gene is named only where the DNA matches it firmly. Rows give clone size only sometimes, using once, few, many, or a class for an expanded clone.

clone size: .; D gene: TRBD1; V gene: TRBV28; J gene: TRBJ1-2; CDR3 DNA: TGTGCCAGCAGTTTGGACCGGGACAGCATCTATGGCTACACCTTC; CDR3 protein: CASSLDRDSIYGYTF
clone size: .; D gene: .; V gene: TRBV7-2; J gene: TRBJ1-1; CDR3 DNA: TGTGCCAGCAGCTTATTGAGCGGCCCTGAAGCTTTCTTT; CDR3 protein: CASSLLSGPEAFF
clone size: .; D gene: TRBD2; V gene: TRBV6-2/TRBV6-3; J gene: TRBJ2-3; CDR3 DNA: TGTGCCAGCAGTAGAGGCCTAAGCGGGGTTAGCACAGATACGCAGTATTTT; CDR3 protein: CASSRGLSGVSTDTQYF
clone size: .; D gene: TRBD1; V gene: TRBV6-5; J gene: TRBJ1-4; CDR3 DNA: TGTGCCAGCAGTCTGGACAGGGGAGCCGAAAAACTGTTTTTT; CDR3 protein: CASSLDRGAEKLFF
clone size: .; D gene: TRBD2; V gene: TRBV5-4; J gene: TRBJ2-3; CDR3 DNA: TGTGCCAGCAGCAGGACTAGCGGGAGGATAACAGATACGCAGTATTTT; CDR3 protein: CASSRTSGRITDTQYF
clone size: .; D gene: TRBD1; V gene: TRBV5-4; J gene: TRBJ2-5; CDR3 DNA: TGTGCCAGCAGCTTGTGGGGACAGCGAAAGACCCAGTACTTC; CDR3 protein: CASSLWGQRKTQYF
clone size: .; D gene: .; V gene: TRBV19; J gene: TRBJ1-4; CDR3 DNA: TGTGCCAGTAGTAGGGACGGACGGCAGGGGGAAAAACTGTTTTTT; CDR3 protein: CASSRDGRQGEKLFF
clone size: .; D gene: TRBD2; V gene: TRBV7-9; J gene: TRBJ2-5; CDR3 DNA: TGTGCCAGCAGCACAGGACTAGCGGGGAGAGAGACCCAGTACTTC; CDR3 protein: CASSTGLAGRETQYF
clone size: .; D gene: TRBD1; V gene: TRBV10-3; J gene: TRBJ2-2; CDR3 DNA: TGTGCCATCAGTGACCCCGGACAGGCCCTTTACACCGGGGAGCTGTTTTTT; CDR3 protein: CAISDPGQALYTGELFF
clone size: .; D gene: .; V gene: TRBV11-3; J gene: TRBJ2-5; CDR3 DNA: TGTGCCAGCACCACCGGCAGGGTCGAAGAGACCCAGTACTTC; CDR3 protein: CASTTGRVEETQYF
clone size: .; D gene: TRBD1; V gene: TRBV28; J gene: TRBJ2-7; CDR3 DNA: TGTGCCAGCAGTTGGATCCCGGGACAGGGACGCGAGCAGTACTTC; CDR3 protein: CASSWIPGQGREQYF
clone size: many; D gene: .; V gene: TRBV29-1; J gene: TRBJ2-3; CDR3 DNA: TGCAGCGTTCAAGCGAGCACAGATACGCAGTATTTT; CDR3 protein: CSVQASTDTQYF
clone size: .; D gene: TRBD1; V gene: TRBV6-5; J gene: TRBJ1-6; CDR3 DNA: TGTGCCAGCAGTTACACCCATACAGGGGGCAGTTCACCCCTCCACTTT; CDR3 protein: CASSYTHTGGSSPLHF
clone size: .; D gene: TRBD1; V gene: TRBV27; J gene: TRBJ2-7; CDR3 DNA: TGTGCCAGCAGTAGACAGGGCTACGAGCAGTACTTC; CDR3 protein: CASSRQGYEQYF
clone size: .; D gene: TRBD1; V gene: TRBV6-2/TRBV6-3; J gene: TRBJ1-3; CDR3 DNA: TGTGCCAGCAGCTTAACAGGGGACCGAGGAAACACCATATATTTT; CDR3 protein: CASSLTGDRGNTIYF
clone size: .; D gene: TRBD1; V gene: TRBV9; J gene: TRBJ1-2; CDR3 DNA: TGTGCCAGCAGCAGTGGACAGGCCGCGAACTATGGCTACACCTTC; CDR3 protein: CASSSGQAANYGYTF
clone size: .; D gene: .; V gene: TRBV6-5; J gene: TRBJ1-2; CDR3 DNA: TGTGCCAGCACCCGAGGGTGGGGCTACACCTTC; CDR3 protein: CASTRGWGYTF
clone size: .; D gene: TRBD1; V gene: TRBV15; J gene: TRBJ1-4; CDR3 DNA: TGTGCCACCAGCGGGGGACAGGGAACTAATGAAAAACTGTTTTTT; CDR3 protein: CATSGGQGTNEKLFF
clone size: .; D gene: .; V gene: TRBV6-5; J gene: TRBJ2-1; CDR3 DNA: TGTGCCAGCAGTATATGGGGCGGAGAGTACAATGAGCAGTTCTTC; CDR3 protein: CASSIWGGEYNEQFF
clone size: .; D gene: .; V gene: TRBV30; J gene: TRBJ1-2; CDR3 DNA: TGTGCCGGAGGAGGGCTCTTTGGCTACACCTTC; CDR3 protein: CAGGGLFGYTF